The subject of this entry is one T cell receptor beta chain. This sample was included in a study of T cell responses to AZD1222 COVID-19 vaccine. Clones were read by immunoSEQ multiplex PCR, and TCRdb kept only the in-frame ones, dropping some. The sample holds 75,000 to 95,000 clones; around nine tenths are singletons and the top ten take roughly a tenth. Trimming shortened V by 4 bases and J by 7 bases, and 14 bases separated the two germline ends. CDR3 length equals 14 residues. Germline V gene data show CDR1 as SEHNR and CDR2 as FQNEAQ (reference sequence). The sequencing used peripheral blood, collected on day 0 of AZD1222 vaccination. The chain employs TRBV7-9 and TRBJ1-3; D unresolved. This sequence was found in an adult in good health. CDR3 DNA sequence: TGTGCCAGCAGCTCCGGTCTCTCGGGGAACACCATATATTTT. Translating it yields CASSSGLSGNTIYF.